The present entry profiles one TCR beta chain with its context. The antigen it recognizes is unknown. No base-level quality is on record; no much larger clone is a single base apart. The CDR3 covers 14 residues, taking in both the cysteine and the phenylalanine. The DNA shown is the 42-base CDR3, in frame from base 1. V is trimmed back by 4 bases and J by 4 bases, and the junction contains 4 bases that no gene match accounts for. CDR1 LNHDA and CDR2 SQIVND were looked up in the germline V gene (reference sequence). The record originates from a study of cytomegalovirus exposure and HLA in healthy donors (dated by TCRdb to about 2017). For the wider study: An earlier analysis of 587 of the donors reported about 260 Gb of sequence data and 117 million unique TCR beta sequences obtained from about 170 million T cells. An early release that covered about 600 HLA-typed donors contained about 290 gigabases of sequencing data and tens of millions of unique TCR sequences. Of the roughly 400 genotyped donors, roughly 85% fell in the genetic ancestry cluster associated with self-reported Caucasian donors. The study aimed to test whether cataloging public T cell receptors could reveal signatures of past pathogen exposure. The study profiled the T cell repertoires of 666 subjects by immunosequencing and related them to cytomegalovirus serostatus. In addition to the first cohort of around 670 subjects, a separate validation cohort of approximately 120 different subjects was used. To predict cytomegalovirus infection status, the study combined high-throughput TCR immunosequencing, statistical association of individual TCRs with disease status, and machine learning. A later analysis re-examined previously published TCR beta repertoires from more than 650 donors and added high-resolution HLA genotyping to investigate patterns of TCR occurrence. Rather than using new phenotypic data, the later analysis identified candidate immune exposures from TCR beta sequences and from how often those sequences occurred across donors. In an earlier analysis of 587 of the donors, high-throughput TCR beta sequencing was used to judge whether each TCR beta V gene segment behaved as functional or pseudogenic. Donor age, sex, ethnicity and CMV serostatus were collected together with the repertoire data. In a later genetic analysis, genome-wide SNP genotypes for about three fifths of the roughly 670 donors were used, and that subset was treated as a discovery cohort. Every discovery cohort repertoire had been produced on one sequencing platform. HLA typing included class I and class II loci at four-digit resolution. Typing coverage varied by locus: roughly 629-630 donors for A, B, C, DRB1 and DQB1; 522 for DQA1; approximately 570 for DPA1; fewer than 480 for DPB1. Roughly five DR-DQ haplotypes were handled as single units for association and clustering, since linkage in the cohort was strong. On average, roughly 250,000 unique TCR beta nucleotide sequences were sequenced per donor among a few hundred genotyped donors of the cohort, with roughly 19% of those sequences being non-productive. The paper as a whole reports these results and caveats: The classifier was reported to diagnose cytomegalovirus status with high specificity and sensitivity in both the original and validation cohorts. In vitro tests confirmed that a few of the cytomegalovirus-associated TCR beta chains recognize cytomegalovirus antigens. An earlier analysis of approximately 590 of the donors showed that most TCR beta V segments appeared in productive rearrangements either about 87% or about 30% of the time, which broadly matched IMGT annotations. In a later analysis, HLA-associated TCR beta chains were found to be more clonally expanded and to have lower generation probabilities than equally common non-associated chains. According to a later genetic analysis, donors in an Asian-associated ancestry cluster had fewer N-insertions in productive TCRs than the approximately 710-donor mean. A cluster of highly shared sequence variants was judged likely to be a technical artifact of the sequencing pipeline. According to a later analysis, most CMV-associated TCR beta chains appeared to be HLA-restricted, and the HLA associations seemed to be driven largely by CMV exposure. Linkage disequilibrium might explain the correlated functional status among segregating V segments, but an unknown experimental factor could not be ruled out. A further reported finding was that TCR beta sequences accurately predicted the HLA-A and HLA-B alleles for most subjects in the first cohort. According to a later analysis, TCR association rates differed among HLA loci, with DRB1 alleles showing the most associated TCRs and HLA-C alleles showing the fewest. HLA typing was unavailable for some donors at each locus, so association tests used only the typed subset. Assigning TCR associations to individual alleles was difficult when HLA alleles, especially DR and DQ, strongly co-occurred. In a later genetic analysis, a missense DCLRE1C variant was associated with V-gene and J-gene trimming of TCR beta chains, and the association was replicated in an independent cohort. The study gave a list of some 150 TCR beta chains associated with cytomegalovirus. In a later analysis, 16,951 TCR beta sequences were associated with specific HLA alleles at a false discovery rate of 0.05. Only TCR beta chains were sequenced in this cohort, and the absence of alpha or paired-chain data limited detectable features. Presence/absence analyses assumed roughly uniform sequencing depth across donors, an assumption that may not hold. The 87-base-pair reads could not distinguish some IMGT-functional V segments, including TRBV6-2 and TRBV6-3, so those segments were excluded. Most TCR sequences were seen in very few donors, while some public TCRs were found in many individuals. The authors suggested that the approach could potentially be generalized to other disease states and immunological phenotypes. CMV serostatus was the only immune exposure information available for the cohort. Because counts were too low, 15 to 20 rarely observed V segments, including chromosome 9 orphons, were excluded from the earlier analysis of around 640 of the donors. According to a later analysis, parvovirus B19, influenza, CMV and Epstein-Barr virus appeared linked to several top co-occurrence clusters.

Receptor libraries were prepared by the immunoSEQ multiplex PCR assay. A mixture of 60 forward primers for TCR Vbeta segments and 13 reverse primers for TCR Jbeta segments was used in the multiplex PCR. The CDR3 region of rearranged TCR beta genes was amplified from genomic DNA with a multiplex PCR assay. Amplified TCR beta libraries were sequenced as 87-base-pair reads on the Illumina HiSeq System. On the study's bioinformatics: A later analysis tallied roughly 78 million unique TCR beta chains across the 666 repertoires, and some 10 million of those chains were shared by two or more donors. A nearest-neighbor algorithm error-corrected the raw reads and collapsed the reads into unique sequences, merging closely related sequences to remove PCR and sequencing errors. To assign V, D and J gene segments, CDR3 sequences were aligned to IMGT reference sequences. Each retained sequence needed at least a six-nucleotide match to both a V gene segment and a J gene segment. A rearrangement was called productive if the CDR3 had no stop codons and remained in frame with V and J, and every other rearrangement was called non-productive. Following IMGT convention, CDR3 was defined as the stretch from the second conserved V-encoded cysteine up to the conserved J-encoded phenylalanine. Sequences without an unambiguous match to a single V gene segment were excluded from the earlier analysis of about 640 of the donors. In an earlier analysis of several hundred of the donors, V segments were called functional above 56.7% productive rearrangements and were called segregating when the between-donor standard deviation exceeded 5%. A statistical classification framework was developed to diagnose cytomegalovirus status using the catalog of TCR beta chain sequences. In a later analysis, V and J genes were assigned by comparing TCR nucleotide sequences against IMGT/GENE-DB human TR gene sequences. Using the TCRdist pipeline, a later analysis assigned CDR3 sequences along with most-parsimonious VDJ recombination scenarios. In a later analysis, each TCR beta chain was defined by its CDR3 amino acid sequence together with its V-gene family, and reads lacking a unique V-gene family were excluded. A later analysis removed 500 to 650 highly shared, low-generation-probability nucleotide sequences to deal with suspected cross-contamination and a sequencing artifact. In a later analysis, a clonal expansion index for each public chain was calculated from normalized within-repertoire ranks of inferred template counts. In a later analysis, generation probabilities were computed with a VDJ recombination model fitted to out-of-frame rearrangements, and the resulting probabilities were checked against IGoR. A later analysis scored TCR-TCR, TCR-HLA and TCR-CMV co-occurrence with hypergeometric tests, applying a repertoire-size bias correction to TCR pairs. False discovery rates were estimated in a later analysis by permuting HLA or CMV assignments 20 times. In a later analysis, co-occurring TCRs were grouped with DBSCAN, and TCRdist sequence similarity was added when clustering was performed within HLA-allele-positive subsets. Co-occurrence clustering excluded repertoires with fewer than 30,000 or more than 120,000 public chains, plus five with anomalous nucleotide sharing. Not all clones reach the TCRdb copy of this immuneACCESS table, which keeps in-frame sequences only. Checked studies attribute under half of the gap to unresolved V genes and leave the rest unexplained. V, J and clone size are those of that table, while D and trimming were read from the DNA. Here the sample has roughly 100,000 clones; approximately 80% occur a single time. The ten most abundant clones make up approximately 3.7% of the sample.

The cohort comprised around 700 healthy bone marrow donors. Cohort members were all nominally healthy when sampled, although unrecorded immune exposures were likely present. The donor tested CMV seropositive and was one of the 289 seropositive cohort members. A peripheral blood sample was collected from each donor, and TCR beta sequencing was performed on peripheral blood mononuclear cells. The Qiagen DNeasy Blood Extraction Kit was used to extract genomic DNA from the blood cell samples. Sequences were obtained from PBMCs. This chain joins TRBV19 to TRBJ1-2, and 9 junction bases match TRBD1. The TCR was taken from a female donor in good health and CMV-seropositive. The CDR3 sequence is CASSTGTGSYGYTF. In nucleotide form, the sequence is TGTGCCAGTAGTACCGGGACAGGGTCCTATGGCTACACCTTC.